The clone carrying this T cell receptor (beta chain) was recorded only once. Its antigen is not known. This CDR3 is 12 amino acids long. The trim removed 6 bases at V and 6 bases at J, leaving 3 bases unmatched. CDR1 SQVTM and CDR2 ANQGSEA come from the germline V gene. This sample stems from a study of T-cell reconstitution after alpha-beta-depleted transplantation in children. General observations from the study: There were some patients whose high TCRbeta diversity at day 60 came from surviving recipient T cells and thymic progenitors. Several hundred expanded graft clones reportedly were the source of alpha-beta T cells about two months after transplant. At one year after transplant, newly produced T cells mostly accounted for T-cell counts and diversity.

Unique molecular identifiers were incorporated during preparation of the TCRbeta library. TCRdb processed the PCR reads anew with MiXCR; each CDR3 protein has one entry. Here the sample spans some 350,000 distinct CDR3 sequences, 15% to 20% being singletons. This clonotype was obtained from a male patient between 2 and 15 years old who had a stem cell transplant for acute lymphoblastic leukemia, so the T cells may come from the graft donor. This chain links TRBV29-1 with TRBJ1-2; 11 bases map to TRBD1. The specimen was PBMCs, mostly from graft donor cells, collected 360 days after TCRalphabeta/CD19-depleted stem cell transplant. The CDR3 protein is CSVRTGGDGYTF. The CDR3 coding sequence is TGCAGCGTAAGGACAGGGGGCGATGGCTACACCTTC.